These 18 T cell receptor beta chains share one sample of origin, sequenced in a study of OX40 agonist ivuxolimab in advanced cancers. Generated by immunoSEQ multiplex PCR, the TCRdb table keeps only in-frame clones and is missing some. The table has 50,000 to 80,000 clones, about 86% seen once; the top ten hold 2.1%. The specimen comprised CD4+ or CD8+ T cells sorted from blood, sampled in a trial of the OX40 agonist ivuxolimab. All receptors derive from an adult with an advanced solid tumor such as melanoma, head and neck, liver or kidney cancer.

DNA for the CDR3: TGTGCCAGCAGTTGGGACCGCACAGATACGCAGTATTTT. This codes for CASSWDRTDTQYF. The rearrangement uses TRBV5-4 and TRBJ2-3; D is perhaps TRBD1 or TRBD2 (5 bases each). The ends were cut back, 5 bases at V and 1 base at J, with 8 bases in the middle. CDR1 is SGHNT, CDR2 YYREEE, per germline (reference sequence). CDR3 length equals 13 residues.

This clone was found a few times. The chain links TRBV21-1 to TRBJ2-3; TRBD2 is the table's D call, not checked against the DNA. TRBV21-1 is a listed pseudogene. The CDR3 has 20 amino acids. This CDR3 is CASSNALLAGGPIRGDTQYF. Here the CDR3 DNA reads TGTGCCAGCAGCAATGCCCTACTAGCGGGGGGACCAATCCGCGGAGATACGCAGTATTTT.

V and J are TRBV30 and TRBJ1-5, with 9 bases matching TRBD1. This CDR3 region has 14 residues. V lost 4 bases to trimming and J lost 6 bases; unmatched junction nucleotides: 7. Germline V lookup: CDR1 GTSNPN, CDR2 SVGIG (reference sequence). The CDR3 DNA follows: TGTGCCTGGACCAGACAGGGGGGGGGTCAGCCCCAGCATTTT. Translation gives CAWTRQGGGQPQHF.

This sequence joins TRBV27 and TRBJ1-6; D gene uncertain. The germline V and J ends were trimmed by 6 bases and 0 bases, with 12 bases remaining between them. Germline V gene sequence: CDR1 MNHEY, CDR2 SMNVEV (reference sequence). The CDR3 covers 16 residues. The CDR3 loop reads CASRQTNLSYNSPLHF. The CDR3, as DNA: TGTGCCAGCAGACAGACGAATCTCTCCTATAATTCACCCCTCCACTTT.

This rearrangement joins TRBV25-1 to TRBJ2-1; D ambiguous. The CDR3 has 16 residues. V was cut by 6 bases and J by 2 bases, with 17 bases left in between. Germline CDR1 reads MGHDK; CDR2 reads SYGVNS. CDR3 coding DNA: TGTGCCAGCAGAGAAGATAGCAGGCCCCCCTACAATGAGCAGTTCTTC. It codes for CASREDSRPPYNEQFF.

In its sample, this clone was seen a few times. This chain links TRBV6-1 with TRBJ1-4; tentative D call: TRBD1 (5 bases). CDR1 is MNHNS, CDR2 SASEGT, per germline. CDR3 length: 14 amino acids. V lost 6 bases, J lost 12 bases, and 20 bases lay in between. CDR3 nucleotide sequence: TGTGCCAGCAGAATTTCCAGGGACTCCGTCGAACTGTTTTTT. Protein product: CASRISRDSVELFF.

The V call is TRBV10-3, the J call TRBJ1-1; TRBD1 matches at 11 bases. The CDR3 extends over 17 amino acids. The ends lost 10 bases at V and 5 bases at J; junction bases unmatched: 18. CDR1 is ENHRY, CDR2 SYGVKD, per germline. The CDR3 protein is CATSPLPGQGDRTEAFF. DNA for the CDR3: TGTGCCACCTCCCCCCTCCCGGGACAGGGGGATCGGACTGAAGCTTTCTTT.

This chain joins TRBV9 and TRBJ2-3; tentative D call: TRBD2 (7 bases). CDR3 length: 15 residues. V was cut by 0 bases and J by 1 base, with 9 bases left in between. Germline V gene data show CDR1 as SGDLS and CDR2 as YYNGEE. The CDR3 is CASSVVGGGTDTQYF. For the CDR3, the DNA is TGTGCCAGCAGCGTAGTAGGGGGGGGCACAGATACGCAGTATTTT.

Here the CDR3 reads CASSLSGGKKSSYNEQFF. DNA of the CDR3: TGTGCCAGCAGCTTATCAGGGGGCAAGAAGAGCTCCTACAATGAGCAGTTCTTC. The gene calls are TRBV7-2 and TRBJ2-1; TRBD1 agrees at 8 bases. Looked up from germline, CDR1 is SGHTA and CDR2 is FQGNSA. The CDR3 sequence is 18 residues long. J lost 0 bases, V lost 2 bases, and 9 bases had no gene match.

V gene TRBV30 combines with J gene TRBJ2-1; 9 nucleotides align to TRBD1. V shed 5 bases and J 4 bases; nucleotides not matched to a gene: 3. The CDR3 length is 13 residues. CDR1 and CDR2 from the germline V gene are GTSNPN and SVGIG (reference sequence). CDR3 sequence (DNA): TGTGCCTGGGTGGGACAGGGTTACAATGAGCAGTTCTTC. Protein product: CAWVGQGYNEQFF.

The chain has TRBV11-3 and TRBJ2-7; D uncertain. Germline lookup yields CDR1 SGHNT and CDR2 YENEEA. This CDR3 contains 20 residues. V lost 1 base and J lost 3, with 28 bases in between. The CDR3 loop reads CASSLGRQARPSTSLYEQYF. The DNA of the CDR3 is TGTGCCAGCAGCTTAGGACGTCAAGCAAGACCGTCAACGTCTCTCTACGAGCAGTACTTC.

V usage is TRBV11-2 and J usage is TRBJ2-1; 13 bases are a match to TRBD2. V dropped 5 bases and J dropped 8; count of bases not matched to a gene: 12. This CDR3 spans 17 amino acids. Germline assignment: CDR1 SGHAT and CDR2 FQNNGV. CDR3 in amino acids: CASSPLTGTSGADEQFF. CDR3 bases: TGTGCCAGCAGCCCATTGACCGGGACTAGCGGGGCGGATGAGCAGTTCTTC. Supplemented by reference TRBV11-2 and TRBJ2-1, the full variable domain reads EAGVAQSPRYKIIEKRQSVAFWCNPISGHATLYWYQQILGQGPKLLIQFQNNGVVDDSQLPKDRFSAERLKGVDSTLKIQPAKLEDSAVYLCASSPLTGTSGADEQFFGPGTRLTVL.

The gene calls are TRBV19 and TRBJ2-2, with D perhaps TRBD1 (5 bases). The V end lost 4 bases, the J end lost 7 bases, and 7 bases lay between the germline ends. The CDR3 sequence is 12 residues long. Germline V CDR1 and CDR2: LNHDA, SQIVND (reference sequence). CDR3 in DNA: TGTGCCAGTAGTAAAGGGGTCGGGGAGCTGTTTTTT. Protein: CASSKGVGELFF.

J is TRBJ1-1 and V is TRBV28; no firm D call. The CDR3 is made up of 10 amino acids. In germline, CDR1 is MDHEN, CDR2 SYDVKM. CDR3 nucleotide sequence: TGTGCAAGTTGGGGCACTGAAGCTTTCTTT. It specifies CASWGTEAFF. Full variable domain (rest looked up from reference TRBV28 and TRBJ1-1): DVKVTQSSRYLVKRTGEKVFLECVQDMDHENMFWYRQDPGLGLRLIYFSYDVKMKEKGDIPEGYSVSREKKERFSLILESASTNQTSMYLCASWGTEAFFGQGTRLTVV.

Here the CDR3 reads CASSEMRGGQEKLFF. CDR3 bases: TGTGCCAGCAGTGAAATGAGAGGGGGCCAGGAAAAACTGTTTTTT. V gene TRBV6-1 combines with J gene TRBJ1-4, with TRBD1 identical over 7 bases. The CDR3 length is 15 residues. Per the germline V gene, CDR1 is MNHNS and CDR2 is SASEGT. The junction had 8 bases not matched to a gene; V was cut back by 2 bases and J by 8 bases.

The J gene is TRBJ2-3, the V gene TRBV10-1; D perhaps matches TRBD2 (7 bases). The V end lost 3 bases, the J end lost 7 bases, and 17 bases lay between the germline ends. The CDR3 is 15 residues long. CDR1 is WNHNN and CDR2 is SYGVQD in the germline V gene (reference sequence). The DNA of the CDR3 is TGCGCCAGCAGTGAAGGTGGGGGGGCATGGAATACGCAGTATTTT. Its protein is CASSEGGGAWNTQYF.

The genes are TRBV25-1 and TRBJ2-3, with TRBD1 as a possible D gene (7 bases). Trimming left V 0 bases short and J 6 bases short, with 16 bases between. CDR3 length: 16 amino acids. Germline V gene sequence: CDR1 MGHDK, CDR2 SYGVNS. The CDR3 here is CASSEYVGGGGDTQYF. As DNA, the CDR3 is TGTGCCAGCAGTGAATATGTAGGAGGGGGCGGGGATACGCAGTATTTT.

This chain joins TRBV5-4 and TRBJ2-3; 11 bases are shared with TRBD2. V was pared by 4 bases and J by 2 bases, with 9 bases of the junction left unmatched. This CDR3 contains 17 residues. Germline assignment: CDR1 SGHNT and CDR2 YYREEE (reference sequence). The CDR3 DNA sequence: TGTGCCAGCAGCCCTACTAGCGGGGGACCCCTCACAGATACGCAGTATTTT. Translation: CASSPTSGGPLTDTQYF.